The clone carrying this T cell receptor (beta chain) was picked up a small number of times. Its antigen remains unknown. The ends lost 7 bases at V and 0 bases at J; junction bases unmatched: 2. This CDR3 is built from 14 residues. Germline values: CDR1 MDHEN, CDR2 SYDVKM. This specimen comes from a study of cytomegalovirus exposure and HLA in healthy donors. Regarding the study as a whole: There were some public TCRs occurring in many donors, but most TCR sequences were rare.

Amplification used 60 Vbeta primers and 13 Jbeta primers. TCRdb's copy holds only in-frame clones and misses some; the assay was immunoSEQ multiplex PCR. The table includes some 100,000 clones, roughly two thirds detected once. This sequence joins TRBV28 and TRBJ2-1, with TRBD1 matching over 8 bases. This sequence originates from a man in his forties in good health and CMV-seronegative. Sample: PBMCs. In DNA form, the CDR3 reads TGTGCCAGCACGGGACAGGTCTCCTACAATGAGCAGTTCTTC. This codes for CASTGQVSYNEQFF.